The clone carrying this TCR beta chain was seen repeatedly, ten times or more. The data belong to a study of T cell repertoires in cytomegalovirus infection. Unmatched junction bases numbered 7, after V lost 0 bases and J lost 11 bases. Germline V CDR1 and CDR2: SGHRS, YFSETQ. This CDR3 is 14 amino acids long. MiXCR was run by TCRdb on the reads, yielding one entry per CDR3 protein. The repertoire has tens of thousands of distinct CDR3 sequences, 4% of them found once; the top ten carry around a fifth. The sample taken for sequencing was PBMCs. This sequence was found in a human donor in good health (CMV status not recorded). Some clones in this sample may be carry-over from other donors' samples. The chain joins TRBV5-1 to TRBJ2-1, with 8 bases lining up with TRBD2. The CDR3 reads CASSLAGAGGKQFF. DNA for the CDR3: TGCGCCAGCAGCTTGGCGGGGGCGGGAGGCAAGCAGTTCTTC.